The 31 T cell receptor beta chains reported below all come from one sample, sequenced in a study of blood T cell repertoires in COVID-19. Some clones are missing from TCRdb's copy, which holds only in-frame ones; the method was immunoSEQ multiplex PCR. The data show under 95,000 clones, 82% seen once. The sample consisted of peripheral blood. The receptor source for this set is a man aged 45-65 years with acute or convalescent COVID-19.

The chain recombines TRBV3-1 (or the pseudogene TRBV3-2) with TRBJ2-2; 7 bases align to TRBD2. The CDR3 spans 13 residues. Germline loops: CDR1 LGHDT, CDR2 YNNKEL (reference sequence). The V gene end was trimmed by 4 bases and the J gene end by 4 bases; junction bases not matched to a gene: 0. The CDR3 here is CASSPGGTGELFF. CDR3 in DNA: TGTGCCAGCAGCCCGGGGGGCACCGGGGAGCTGTTTTTT.

The V and J genes are TRBV6-5 and TRBJ1-2; TRBD1 is a possible D gene (5 bases). Germline lookup yields CDR1 MNHEY and CDR2 SVGAGI. Trimming pared 5 bases from V and 3 bases from J, leaving 10 bases between. The CDR3 consists of 13 residues. The chain's CDR3 is CASSLRVYYGYTF. CDR3 bases: TGTGCCAGCAGTCTCAGGGTGTACTATGGCTACACCTTC.

V gene TRBV18 combines with J gene TRBJ1-5; D uncertain. Per the germline V gene, CDR1 is KGHSH and CDR2 is LQKENI. The CDR3 contains 13 residues. The V end was cut by 3 bases, the J end by 0 bases, with 3 bases between. Here the CDR3 reads CASSPSSNQPQHF. CDR3 bases: TGTGCCAGCTCACCGAGTAGCAATCAGCCCCAGCATTTT.

This clone was observed a single time. This chain connects TRBV28 to TRBJ1-1, with D possibly being TRBD1 (6 bases). CDR1 and CDR2 (germline): MDHEN, SYDVKM. V was trimmed by 5 bases and J by 5 bases, leaving 18 bases between them. This CDR3 has 15 residues. In DNA, the CDR3 is TGTGCCAGCAGTCTCGGGACAACCCACACGACTGAAGCTTTCTTT. Residues: CASSLGTTHTTEAFF.

This chain links TRBV28 with TRBJ1-5, with 9 bases matching TRBD1. Germline V gives CDR1 MDHEN, CDR2 SYDVKM. CDR3 length equals 14 residues. V lost 6 bases, J lost 6 bases, and 6 bases stayed unmatched. CDR3 in DNA: TGTGCCAGCAGCCCCGGACAGGGGCGTCAGCCCCAGCATTTT. Its protein is CASSPGQGRQPQHF.

The CDR3 DNA is TGTGCCAGCTCAGACAGGGGCGTAGACATTCAGTACTTC. It is translated as CASSDRGVDIQYF. V gene TRBV18 combines with J gene TRBJ2-4; 8 bases are shared with TRBD1. V lost 5 bases and J lost 8; bases outside the gene matches: 5. Germline CDR1 KGHSH, CDR2 LQKENI. The CDR3 has 13 residues.

This clone was seen a handful of times. This chain links TRBV9 with TRBJ2-5; 10 bases match TRBD2. The V segment lost 0 bases and the J segment 2 bases; nucleotides outside the gene matches: 4. Germline V lookup: CDR1 SGDLS, CDR2 YYNGEE. The CDR3 totals 16 residues. The CDR3 here is CASSVESSGGQETQYF. The CDR3 nucleotides are TGTGCCAGCAGCGTAGAGTCTAGCGGGGGTCAAGAGACCCAGTACTTC.

The chain links TRBV7-2 to TRBJ2-2, with TRBD2 matching 8 bases. Trimming at V came to 2 bases and at J to 6 bases, leaving 2 bases not matched to a gene. There are 14 residues in the CDR3. Germline V gives CDR1 SGHTA, CDR2 FQGNSA. DNA of the CDR3: TGTGCCAGCAGCTTAACTAGCGGAGCCGGGGAGCTGTTTTTT. Residues: CASSLTSGAGELFF.

V usage is TRBV19 and J usage is TRBJ1-5; D may be TRBD1 (5 bases). The CDR3 sequence is 15 residues long. Trimming left V 3 bases short and J 6 bases short, with 15 bases between. The V gene's germline CDR1 is LNHDA and CDR2 SQIVND (reference sequence). The CDR3 loop is CASSIGGDRRQPQHF. CDR3 nucleotides: TGTGCCAGTAGTATCGGAGGGGATCGCCGTCAGCCCCAGCATTTT.

The chain combines TRBV7-2 with TRBJ2-5; a possible D gene is TRBD2 (5 bases). V was clipped by 5 bases and J by 5 bases, with 9 bases between them. Germline V gives CDR1 SGHTA, CDR2 FQGNSA. CDR3 length: 12 residues. The CDR3 DNA follows: TGTGCCAGCAGCACTACTAGGGAGACCCAGTACTTC. Translation: CASSTTRETQYF. Complete variable domain (other parts from reference TRBV7-2 and TRBJ2-5): GAGVSQSPSNKVTEKGKDVELRCDPISGHTALYWYRQSLGQGLEFLIYFQGNSAPDKSGLPSDRFSAERTGGSVSTLTIQRTQQEDSAVYLCASSTTRETQYFGPGTRLLVL.

CDR3 region: CASSPSSGGRTEAFF. CDR3 nucleotides: TGTGCCAGCAGCCCATCCTCAGGGGGGAGGACTGAAGCTTTCTTT. V and J are TRBV3-1 (or the pseudogene TRBV3-2) and TRBJ1-1; 7 bases are a match to TRBD1. The CDR3 covers 15 residues. Germline V gene lookup returns CDR1 LGHDT and CDR2 YNNKEL (reference sequence). V trimming: 4 bases; J trimming: 5 bases; junction bases outside the gene matches: 10.

V is TRBV2 and J is TRBJ1-5; 12 bases are shared with TRBD1. V shed 8 bases, J shed 6 bases, and the junction held 11 bases outside the gene matches. The CDR3 is 16 residues long. CDR1 and CDR2 (germline): SNHLY, FYNNEI. The CDR3 sequence: CASEDRGQGALQPQHF. The CDR3 DNA reads as TGTGCCAGCGAGGACCGGGGACAGGGGGCTCTTCAGCCCCAGCATTTT.

This clone was found once. The CDR3 loop is CASSLGTDQNTEAFF. The CDR3 region has the DNA TGTGCCAGCAGCCTGGGGACAGACCAGAACACTGAAGCTTTCTTT. The chain recombines TRBV9 with TRBJ1-1; 7 nucleotides align to TRBD1. Trimming cost V 4 bases and J 1 base; bases outside gene matches: 7. Germline CDR1 and CDR2: SGDLS and YYNGEE. There are 15 residues in the CDR3.

This clone has a single count. This chain links TRBV3-1 (or the pseudogene TRBV3-2) with TRBJ2-1, with 8 nucleotides matching TRBD2. The junction had 6 bases not matched to a gene; V was cut back by 0 bases and J by 5 bases. Germline V gives CDR1 LGHDT, CDR2 YNNKEL (reference sequence). This CDR3 spans 16 amino acids. In DNA, the CDR3 is TGTGCCAGCAGCCAAGATAAGGCGGGGGGTCACAATGAGCAGTTCTTC. Protein: CASSQDKAGGHNEQFF.

The CDR3 DNA follows: TGTGCCAGCAGCTCAGCGGGGGGTAACACAGATACGCAGTATTTT. It is translated as CASSSAGGNTDTQYF. The genes are TRBV5-4 and TRBJ2-3; TRBD2 matches at 9 bases. Trimming cost V 3 bases and J 2 bases; bases outside gene matches: 4. This CDR3 contains 15 residues. In germline, CDR1 is SGHNT, CDR2 YYREEE (reference sequence).

The chain joins TRBV18 to TRBJ2-3; TRBD2 aligns across 13 bases. V lost 4 bases to trimming and J lost 3 bases; unmatched junction nucleotides: 1. From germline, CDR1 is KGHSH and CDR2 LQKENI. The CDR3 is made up of 15 amino acids. Here the CDR3 reads CASSLTSGRTDTQYF. CDR3 nucleotide sequence: TGTGCCAGCTCACTGACTAGCGGGAGGACAGATACGCAGTATTTT.

V usage is TRBV4-1 and J usage is TRBJ2-7, with TRBD1 identical over 8 bases. CDR1 MGHRA and CDR2 YSYEKL come from the germline V gene. The J segment lost 5 bases and the V segment lost 2 bases, leaving 11 bases of the junction unmatched. The CDR3 totals 16 residues. The CDR3 sequence: CASSQLEGQVLDEQYF. As DNA, the CDR3 is TGCGCCAGCAGCCAACTTGAGGGACAGGTCTTGGACGAGCAGTACTTC.

Written as DNA, the CDR3 is TGTGCCAGCAGCTTGAAGGGGGCAGATACGCAGTATTTT. Translation: CASSLKGADTQYF. The chain uses TRBV5-4 and TRBJ2-3; TRBD1 is a possible D gene (6 bases). Trimming cost V 1 base and J 4 bases, with 7 bases left between them. CDR1 SGHNT and CDR2 YYREEE come from the germline V gene (reference sequence). This CDR3 has 13 amino acids.

The genes are TRBV4-3 and TRBJ1-5, with D possibly TRBD1 on 6 matching bases. Germline-derived CDR1 and CDR2 are LGHNA and YSLEER. The germline V and J ends were trimmed by 0 bases and 5 bases, with 14 bases remaining between them. The CDR3 has 16 amino acids. The CDR3 DNA sequence: TGCGCCAGCAGCCAAGATGGGAGGGGGACGTATCAGCCCCAGCATTTT. This gives the protein CASSQDGRGTYQPQHF.

The chain links TRBV7-9 to TRBJ2-5; TRBD2 is a possible D gene (5 bases). The CDR3 runs to 11 residues. Germline values: CDR1 SEHNR, CDR2 FQNEAQ (reference sequence). V shed 6 bases and J shed 10 bases, with 12 bases lying between them. The CDR3 loop is CASSYVEGQYF. The CDR3 DNA reads as TGTGCCAGCAGTTACGTAGAGGGCCAGTACTTC.

V usage is TRBV27 and J usage is TRBJ1-1; tentative D call: TRBD1 (5 bases). CDR3 length equals 13 residues. Trimming shortened V by 6 bases and J by 1 base, and 9 bases separated the two germline ends. CDR1 and CDR2 from the germline V gene are MNHEY and SMNVEV (reference sequence). CDR3 coding DNA: TGTGCCAGCAGGGGGCAGGGGAACACTGAAGCTTTCTTT. This encodes CASRGQGNTEAFF.

This clone was seen just once. V gene TRBV5-1 combines with J gene TRBJ1-6, with a weak D call TRBD1 (6 bases). V was pared by 0 bases and J by 5 bases, with 12 bases between. The CDR3 covers 16 residues. Germline assignment: CDR1 SGHRS and CDR2 YFSETQ. CDR3 in DNA: TGCGCCAGCAGCTTGGAGGGGACACTAGATAATTCACCCCTCCACTTT. Protein product: CASSLEGTLDNSPLHF.

Only a few counts were recorded for this clone. The CDR3 DNA is TGCAGCGTAGCCCAACCGAACACTGAAGCTTTCTTT. It encodes CSVAQPNTEAFF. The rearrangement uses TRBV29-1 and TRBJ1-1; D ambiguous. The CDR3 extends over 12 amino acids. Germline V gene data show CDR1 as SQVTM and CDR2 as ANQGSEA. V lost 6 bases and J 1 base, leaving 9 bases between the germline ends.

This clone has only a few counts. The V call is TRBV9, the J call TRBJ2-3, with 9 bases lining up with TRBD2. The length of the CDR3 is 19 residues. After removal of 0 bases from V and 4 bases from J, the junction contained 15 bases not matched to a gene. Germline V gene lookup returns CDR1 SGDLS and CDR2 YYNGEE. In DNA, the CDR3 is TGTGCCAGCAGCGTAGGAGCGGCGGGGGGGAGGGCCGTCGCAGATACGCAGTATTTT. Translated, it gives CASSVGAAGGRAVADTQYF.

V and J are TRBV4-1 and TRBJ1-1, with 9 bases identical to TRBD1. The germline gives CDR1 MGHRA, CDR2 YSYEKL. The ends lost 1 base at V and 6 bases at J; junction bases unmatched: 12. CDR3 length equals 17 residues. CDR3 protein: CASSQARDRVRGSEAFF. In DNA, the CDR3 is TGCGCCAGCAGCCAAGCCCGGGACAGGGTTCGTGGATCTGAAGCTTTCTTT.

The chain is built from TRBV28 and TRBJ2-1, with D possibly TRBD1 on 6 matching bases. This CDR3 has 14 amino acids. The germline V gene has CDR1 MDHEN and CDR2 SYDVKM. Trimming removed 1 base at V and 9 bases at J, with 13 bases between. The CDR3 DNA is TGTGCCAGCAGTTTATCACAGGGTGTTACTGAGCAGTTCTTC. It is translated as CASSLSQGVTEQFF.

The chain joins TRBV7-3 to TRBJ2-3, with D possibly being TRBD1 (6 bases). Germline-derived CDR1 and CDR2 are SGHTA and FQGTGA. V lost 4 bases and J lost 3, with 8 bases in between. This CDR3 has 13 residues. DNA for the CDR3: TGTGCCAGCAGCTCCACAGGGACAGATACGCAGTATTTT. Its protein is CASSSTGTDTQYF.

The chain employs TRBV5-5 and TRBJ2-1, with 9 bases matching TRBD2. CDR1 is SGHKS, CDR2 YYEKEE, per germline (reference sequence). V gave up 0 bases and J gave up 12 bases; unmatched junction bases: 16. This CDR3 is built from 17 residues. For the CDR3, the DNA is TGTGCCAGCAGCTTGGGGGGCGGGATAGCGGGAGTTAACAGGCAGTTCTTC. Protein sequence: CASSLGGGIAGVNRQFF.

The chain is built from TRBV2 and TRBJ1-5; 10 bases are shared with TRBD1. J gave up 1 base and V 8 bases, and 2 bases lay outside the gene matches. The CDR3 consists of 14 residues. CDR1 and CDR2 from the germline V gene are SNHLY and FYNNEI. This CDR3 is CASSGQGSNQPQHF. In DNA, the CDR3 is TGTGCCAGCTCGGGACAGGGGAGCAATCAGCCCCAGCATTTT.

This clone was seen a few times. For the CDR3, the DNA is TGTGCCAGCTCACCACTGTCGCGGGGTAATGAAAAACTGTTTTTT. This translates into CASSPLSRGNEKLFF. The chain couples TRBV18 to TRBJ1-4, with D unclear. Germline V gives CDR1 KGHSH, CDR2 LQKENI. V lost 1 base, J lost 4 bases, and 10 bases lay in between. CDR3 length: 15 amino acids.

The chain couples TRBV7-7 to TRBJ2-2, with 12 nucleotides matching TRBD2. The CDR3 is made up of 16 amino acids. Germline CDR1 SSHAT, CDR2 FNYEAQ (reference sequence). After removal of 4 bases from V and 4 bases from J, the junction contained 4 bases not matched to a gene. The CDR3 region has the DNA TGTGCCAGCAGCTCCAGGACTAGCGGGGTCACCGGGGAGCTGTTTTTT. This encodes CASSSRTSGVTGELFF.